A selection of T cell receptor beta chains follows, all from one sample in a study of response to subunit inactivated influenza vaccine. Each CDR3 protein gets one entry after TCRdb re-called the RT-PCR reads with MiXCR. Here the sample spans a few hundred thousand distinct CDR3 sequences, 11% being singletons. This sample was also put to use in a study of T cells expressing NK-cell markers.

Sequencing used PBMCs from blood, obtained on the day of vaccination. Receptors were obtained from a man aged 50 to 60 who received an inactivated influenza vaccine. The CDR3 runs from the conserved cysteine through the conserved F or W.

cdr3_aa: CASSLSRDPGTGELFF; v_call: TRBV2
cdr3_aa: CASASGDPYEQYF; v_call: TRBV28
cdr3_aa: CASSFAGGRGELFF; v_call: TRBV12-3/TRBV12-4
cdr3_aa: CASSIRQGATGNTIYF; v_call: TRBV12-3/TRBV12-4
cdr3_aa: CASRISGAIYNEQFF; v_call: TRBV12-3/TRBV12-4
cdr3_aa: CASSLVGTTSYNEQFF; v_call: TRBV5-6
cdr3_aa: CASSYLQAGEAFF; v_call: TRBV11-2
cdr3_aa: CASSLIWPGANVLTF; v_call: TRBV28
cdr3_aa: CSARRTDLVLTYEQYF; v_call: TRBV20-1
cdr3_aa: CASSLGGLAGGRGEQFF; v_call: TRBV5-8
cdr3_aa: CAGMGNMDFEQYF; v_call: TRBV7-9
cdr3_aa: CASSPRGTQETQYF; v_call: TRBV18
cdr3_aa: CASSQDRTGGAKNIQYF; v_call: TRBV4-2
cdr3_aa: CASSQESAYGYTF; v_call: TRBV14
cdr3_aa: CASSLRRTEDYGYTF; v_call: TRBV6-5
cdr3_aa: CASSLRRGIGNTGELFF; v_call: TRBV12-3/TRBV12-4
cdr3_aa: CASSLHGVGGNSPLHF; v_call: TRBV7-2
cdr3_aa: CASSPRVKETQYF; v_call: TRBV5-4
cdr3_aa: CSATGTSGRAVWNEQFF; v_call: TRBV20-1
cdr3_aa: CASSVGDFSTDTQYF; v_call: TRBV9
cdr3_aa: CASSYFTGGSTGELFF; v_call: TRBV6-5
cdr3_aa: CAISESWIAGVSTDTQYF; v_call: TRBV10-3
cdr3_aa: CPSSQESHEQYF; v_call: TRBV3-1
cdr3_aa: CASRQFSTDTQYF; v_call: TRBV25-1
cdr3_aa: CASSFGSSYNSPLHF; v_call: TRBV12-3/TRBV12-4
cdr3_aa: CSANSGDERDTQYF; v_call: TRBV20-1
cdr3_aa: CASVEYTGELFF; v_call: TRBV19
cdr3_aa: CATSDPRGNSLANEQFF; v_call: TRBV24-1
cdr3_aa: CATSDSSGRAVDEQFF; v_call: TRBV24-1
cdr3_aa: CASSLGGLSSYNEQFF; v_call: TRBV12-3/TRBV12-4
cdr3_aa: CASSGTGTANNEQFF; v_call: TRBV28
cdr3_aa: CASSKNRVQRGSLNQPQHF; v_call: TRBV7-8
cdr3_aa: CASSSARRTTGELFF; v_call: TRBV5-1
cdr3_aa: CASSLAWGTGYNEQFF; v_call: TRBV5-1
cdr3_aa: CAISVGPSNEQFF; v_call: TRBV10-3
cdr3_aa: CASSVIATRGTDTQYF; v_call: TRBV9
cdr3_aa: CASSKSPAQYF; v_call: TRBV7-2
cdr3_aa: CASRTGGGPVNTIYF; v_call: TRBV28
cdr3_aa: CSARNYSQTGAQITNYGYTF; v_call: TRBV20-1
cdr3_aa: CASSLWDREEAFF; v_call: TRBV28
cdr3_aa: CASSFRLKNTEAFF; v_call: TRBV7-2
cdr3_aa: CASSHENGELFF; v_call: TRBV6-5
cdr3_aa: CASSQPGQVISNTGELFF; v_call: TRBV14
cdr3_aa: CSARGESSYNEQFF; v_call: TRBV20-1
cdr3_aa: CASSIRQGTSYNEQFF; v_call: TRBV5-6